The 30 T cell receptor beta chains below were found in one sample sequenced in a study of beta chain features in type 1 diabetes. Since all of the isolated RNA was reverse transcribed, expressed TCRB transcripts were what got sequenced. Clones were sequenced by immunoSEQ multiplex PCR, and TCRdb holds only the in-frame ones, with some missing. Of roughly 500,000 clones listed, approximately 10% are singletons. The source material was naive CD4+ T cells from blood. These receptors came from a woman aged 18-29 years in good health.

This clone has more than one count but fewer than ten. The chain carries TRBV7-2 and TRBJ2-4; TRBD1 matches 7 bases. V trimming: 3 bases; J trimming: 4 bases; junction bases outside the gene matches: 3. This CDR3 spans 14 amino acids. Per germline, CDR1 SGHTA and CDR2 FQGNSA. This CDR3 reads CASSFGTEKNIQYF. The CDR3 DNA is TGTGCCAGCAGCTTTGGGACAGAGAAAAACATTCAGTACTTC.

Only a few counts were recorded for this clone. The CDR3 nucleotides read TGTGCCAGCAGCCCGGCCCCGGGGAGGAATGAGCAGTTCTTC. As protein: CASSPAPGRNEQFF. This rearrangement joins TRBV7-3 to TRBJ2-1; possible D gene TRBD2, 6 bases. CDR1 and CDR2 from the germline V gene are SGHTA and FQGTGA. Trimming cost V 5 bases and J 7 bases, with 15 bases left between them. The CDR3 is made up of 14 amino acids.

This clone has only a few counts. The V call is TRBV7-9, the J call TRBJ2-3; D is possibly TRBD2 (5 bases). In germline, CDR1 is SEHNR, CDR2 FQNEAQ (reference sequence). The CDR3 is 14 amino acids. Trimming took 4 bases from V and 8 from J, leaving 16 bases between them. CDR3 DNA: TGTGCCAGCAGCTCGACACGGGATTCCCGTACGCAGTATTTT. Translated: CASSSTRDSRTQYF.

Remarks on this clone: The same CDR3 is also encoded by other DNA sequences in this sample. The chain combines TRBV5-1 with TRBJ2-5; possible D gene TRBD2, 5 bases. CDR3 length: 14 amino acids. V was cut by 0 bases and J by 5 bases, with 11 bases left in between. Germline V gene data show CDR1 as SGHRS and CDR2 as YFSETQ. The CDR3 loop is CASSLVREGETQYF. The CDR3 bases are TGCGCCAGCAGCTTGGTTCGGGAAGGCGAGACCCAGTACTTC.

The chain combines TRBV5-4 with TRBJ2-5; D is unclear. The length of the CDR3 is 12 residues. Germline V gene data show CDR1 as SGHNT and CDR2 as YYREEE (reference sequence). V was trimmed by 4 bases and J by 2 bases, leaving 6 bases between them. The CDR3 sequence is CASSQVQETQYF. The CDR3 DNA sequence: TGTGCCAGCAGCCAAGTACAAGAGACCCAGTACTTC.

This chain connects TRBV15 to TRBJ2-1, with 9 bases that match TRBD1. V trimming: 4 bases; J trimming: 3 bases; junction bases outside the gene matches: 10. CDR3 length equals 17 residues. Germline CDR1 is LNHNV and CDR2 is YYDKDF (reference sequence). This CDR3 is CATSIQTGTGYYNEQFF. The DNA for the CDR3 is TGTGCCACCAGCATACAGACCGGGACAGGGTACTACAATGAGCAGTTCTTC.

V usage is TRBV7-2 and J usage is TRBJ1-5; a possible D gene is TRBD1 (5 bases). Germline-derived CDR1 and CDR2 are SGHTA and FQGNSA. The CDR3 has 16 amino acids. Trimming cost V 1 base and J 1 base, with 11 bases left between them. The CDR3 nucleotides are TGTGCCAGCAGCTTAGAATGGGGACGAAGCAATCAGCCCCAGCATTTT. It specifies CASSLEWGRSNQPQHF.

CDR3 sequence reads: CASSATTGVGANVLTF. The CDR3 region has the DNA TGTGCCAGCAGCGCAACTACAGGGGTTGGGGCCAACGTCCTGACTTTC. This chain connects TRBV7-3 to TRBJ2-6, with TRBD1 matching over 7 bases. V was pared by 5 bases and J by 3 bases, with 7 bases of the junction left unmatched. Per germline, CDR1 SGHTA and CDR2 FQGTGA. The CDR3 extends over 16 amino acids.

This clone has more than one count but fewer than ten. The CDR3 sequence: CASRTTGLKETQYF. The CDR3 DNA follows: TGTGCCAGCAGAACGACAGGGTTAAAAGAGACCCAGTACTTC. This chain uses TRBV5-4 with TRBJ2-5, with 7 positions matching TRBD1. Germline V CDR1 and CDR2: SGHNT, YYREEE (reference sequence). With 5 bases clipped from V and 3 bases from J, the junction kept 7 bases outside the gene matches. There are 14 residues in the CDR3.

This clone was picked up many times. The chain has TRBV9 and TRBJ2-7; 8 bases fit TRBD2. In germline, CDR1 is SGDLS, CDR2 YYNGEE. V shed 0 bases and J 2 bases; nucleotides not matched to a gene: 7. The CDR3 loop spans 16 amino acids. The CDR3 DNA sequence: TGTGCCAGCAGCGTAGGTTCCAGCGGGAGCACCTACGAGCAGTACTTC. Its translation is CASSVGSSGSTYEQYF.

As regards this clone: The same CDR3 is also encoded by other DNA sequences in this sample. V usage is TRBV5-1 and J usage is TRBJ2-3; TRBD2 matches 8 bases. The CDR3 is 16 amino acids. V lost 0 bases, J lost 1 base, and 4 bases stayed unmatched. Germline assignment: CDR1 SGHRS and CDR2 YFSETQ. DNA for the CDR3: TGCGCCAGCAGCTTGGGAGGACTAGCAGGCACAGATACGCAGTATTTT. Protein sequence: CASSLGGLAGTDTQYF.

The rearrangement uses TRBV2 and TRBJ2-1; 8 nucleotides line up with TRBD1. Per germline, CDR1 SNHLY and CDR2 FYNNEI. Unmatched junction bases numbered 16, after V lost 6 bases and J lost 0 bases. The CDR3 sequence is 19 residues long. The CDR3 region is CASSLLSYRGVGSYNEQFF. The CDR3 DNA reads as TGTGCCAGCAGCCTCTTAAGTTACAGGGGGGTCGGCTCCTACAATGAGCAGTTCTTC. Together with reference TRBV2 and TRBJ2-1, the CDR3 gives the full variable domain: EPEVTQTPSHQVTQMGQEVILRCVPISNHLYFYWYRQILGQKVEFLVSFYNNEISEKSEIFDDQFSVERPDGSNFTLKIRSTKLEDSAMYFCASSLLSYRGVGSYNEQFFGPGTRLTVL.

This sequence joins TRBV10-3 and TRBJ2-5; 9 nucleotides agree with TRBD1. This CDR3 has 17 amino acids. Trimming removed 10 bases from V and 1 base from J; junction bases left unmatched: 16. Germline V gene lookup returns CDR1 ENHRY and CDR2 SYGVKD. The CDR3 DNA reads TGTGCCACCTGTCCCGGGACAGGGATTAGCGGCCAAGAGACCCAGTACTTC. Translated: CATCPGTGISGQETQYF.

This clone has only a few counts. The V and J genes are TRBV30 and TRBJ1-6; 7 bases are a match to TRBD1. The trim removed 1 base at V and 10 bases at J, leaving 7 bases unmatched. The CDR3 is made up of 14 amino acids. Germline V CDR1 and CDR2: GTSNPN, SVGIG (reference sequence). The CDR3 nucleotides are TGTGCCTGGAGTGCTCAGGGGGTAAGATCACCCCTCCACTTT. This sequence encodes CAWSAQGVRSPLHF.

This clone has a handful of counts. The chain employs TRBV7-2 and TRBJ2-7; 9 bases match TRBD1. The CDR3 has 14 residues. Germline CDR1 is SGHTA and CDR2 is FQGNSA. Trimming cost V 3 bases and J 4 bases; bases outside gene matches: 4. CDR3 residues: CASSLDRGWYEQYF. The CDR3, as DNA: TGTGCCAGCAGCTTGGACAGGGGATGGTACGAGCAGTACTTC.

J is TRBJ1-1 and V is TRBV18, with D possibly matching TRBD1 (5 bases). The germline gives CDR1 KGHSH, CDR2 LQKENI. The CDR3 runs 16 residues. With 4 bases removed from V and 4 bases from J, the gap between germline ends came to 19 bases. In nucleotides, the CDR3 is TGTGCCAGCTCACGAGTGGTGGGACGTCCGCGCACTGAAGCTTTCTTT. Encoded protein: CASSRVVGRPRTEAFF.

This clone was picked up a small number of times. The chain is built from TRBV5-1 and TRBJ2-7, with 8 positions matching TRBD2. The CDR3 has 15 residues. CDR1 and CDR2 (germline): SGHRS, YFSETQ. V lost 5 bases and J lost 3; bases outside the gene matches: 10. The CDR3 sequence: CASRVSPAGDYEQYF. The CDR3 DNA sequence: TGCGCCAGCAGGGTCAGTCCAGCGGGAGACTACGAGCAGTACTTC.

The chain uses TRBV6-1 and TRBJ2-1, with D possibly matching TRBD1 (6 bases). The length of the CDR3 is 13 residues. Germline loops: CDR1 MNHNS, CDR2 SASEGT. The germline V and J ends were trimmed by 4 bases and 10 bases, with 14 bases remaining between them. The CDR3 sequence is CASSGQALSEQFF. CDR3 DNA: TGTGCCAGCAGTGGACAGGCGCTTAGCGAGCAGTTCTTC.

The chain couples TRBV5-1 to TRBJ2-5, with TRBD2 matching over 7 bases. V lost 7 bases and J lost 5; bases outside the gene matches: 8. CDR3 length equals 13 residues. From germline, CDR1 is SGHRS and CDR2 YFSETQ. Here the CDR3 DNA reads TGCGCCAGCGGGCCGGGGGGTAGTGAGACCCAGTACTTC. Amino acid sequence: CASGPGGSETQYF.

The rearrangement uses TRBV7-8 and TRBJ2-7; TRBD2 matches at 8 bases. There are 15 residues in the CDR3. V trimming: 6 bases; J trimming: 3 bases; junction bases outside the gene matches: 10. Germline CDR1 is SGHVS and CDR2 is FQNEAQ. The CDR3 here is CASRKSSGRGYEQYF. The DNA for the CDR3 is TGTGCCAGCAGAAAATCTAGCGGGCGCGGCTACGAGCAGTACTTC.

With respect to this clone: In the same sample, other DNA sequences code for this CDR3. V and J are TRBV20-1 and TRBJ2-1; no reliable D call. Germline CDR1 DFQATT, CDR2 SNEGSKA (reference sequence). V lost 5 bases to trimming and J lost 1 base, with 3 bases between them. The CDR3 spans 11 residues. The CDR3 region is CSALSYNEQFF. The CDR3 DNA sequence: TGCAGTGCTCTTTCCTACAATGAGCAGTTCTTC.

This clone was detected a few times. The gene calls are TRBV18 and TRBJ2-3; D unclear. This CDR3 region has 14 residues. V lost 8 bases, J lost 2 bases, and 14 bases lay in between. Germline V gene data show CDR1 as KGHSH and CDR2 as LQKENI. The CDR3 loop reads CASHYSIHTDTQYF. CDR3 sequence (DNA): TGTGCCAGCCACTATAGCATTCACACAGATACGCAGTATTTT. Based on the CDR3 plus reference TRBV18 and TRBJ2-3, the full variable domain is NAGVMQNPRHLVRRRGQEARLRCSPMKGHSHVYWYRQLPEEGLKFMVYLQKENIIDESGMPKERFSAEFPKEGPSILRIQQVVRGDSAAYFCASHYSIHTDTQYFGPGTRLTVL.

This clone was detected only a few times. The chain combines TRBV28 with TRBJ1-4; tentative D call: TRBD1 (5 bases). CDR1 is MDHEN and CDR2 is SYDVKM in the germline V gene. This CDR3 is 14 amino acids long. V shed 6 bases and J shed 5 bases, with 13 bases lying between them. The CDR3 reads CASSPSWDNEKLFF. The CDR3 DNA reads as TGTGCCAGCAGCCCCTCGTGGGACAATGAAAAACTGTTTTTT.

This clone was counted only a few times. The rearrangement links TRBV9 to TRBJ2-5; maybe TRBD1 (7 bases). Trimming took off 0 bases at V and 4 bases at J, with 13 bases between the two ends. Per germline, CDR1 SGDLS and CDR2 YYNGEE. CDR3 length: 15 residues. DNA of the CDR3: TGTGCCAGCAGCGTAGGGGGGACAGCGGGAGAGACCCAGTACTTC. Translation gives CASSVGGTAGETQYF.

To note about this clone: This CDR3 is also generated by other DNA sequences in the sample. The chain couples TRBV20-1 to TRBJ2-1; D is unclear. CDR1 is DFQATT, CDR2 SNEGSKA, per germline (reference sequence). Trimming removed 3 bases from V and 4 bases from J, with 1 base in between. The CDR3 loop spans 10 amino acids. DNA of the CDR3: TGCAGTGCTAGTTACAATGAGCAGTTCTTC. Translation: CSASYNEQFF.

There are a few counts of this clone. The chain is built from TRBV9 and TRBJ1-2, with TRBD1 matching 8 bases. The germline V gene encodes CDR1 SGDLS and CDR2 YYNGEE. CDR3 size: 15 residues. Trimming at V came to 0 bases and at J to 5 bases, leaving 6 bases not matched to a gene. The CDR3 sequence: CASSVATGGPYGYTF. The CDR3 DNA reads as TGTGCCAGCAGCGTAGCTACAGGGGGTCCTTATGGCTACACCTTC.

The V call is TRBV27, the J call TRBJ1-3, with a possible D match to TRBD1 (5 bases). The V gene's germline CDR1 is MNHEY and CDR2 SMNVEV (reference sequence). The CDR3 spans 14 residues. V lost 5 bases to trimming and J lost 2 bases, with 10 bases between them. The CDR3 is CASSNQGAGNTIYF. In DNA, the CDR3 is TGTGCCAGCAGTAATCAGGGAGCTGGAAACACCATATATTTT.

In its sample, this clone was seen a few times. The genes are TRBV5-1 and TRBJ2-1, with 10 positions matching TRBD1. The CDR3 consists of 15 residues. V lost 4 bases to trimming and J lost 2 bases; unmatched junction nucleotides: 3. Germline values: CDR1 SGHRS, CDR2 YFSETQ. The CDR3 reads CASSPGQGAYNEQFF. The CDR3 region has the DNA TGCGCCAGCAGCCCCGGACAGGGGGCCTACAATGAGCAGTTCTTC.

This clone was counted only a few times. At the DNA level, this CDR3 is encoded by other sequences in the same sample as well. This chain joins TRBV5-1 and TRBJ1-2; D gene uncertain. V gave up 0 bases and J gave up 1 base, with 4 bases separating them. Germline CDR1 and CDR2: SGHRS and YFSETQ. This CDR3 is built from 13 residues. CDR3 in DNA: TGCGCCAGCAGCTTGGAGGGTAACTATGGCTACACCTTC. The encoded protein is CASSLEGNYGYTF.

V is TRBV7-9 and J is TRBJ2-1; no definite D call. V lost 6 bases, J lost 8 bases, and 23 bases lay in between. Germline V CDR1 and CDR2: SEHNR, FQNEAQ (reference sequence). The CDR3 consists of 16 residues. The CDR3 loop is CASRWAMWQESDEQFF. The CDR3, as DNA: TGTGCCAGCAGATGGGCCATGTGGCAGGAGAGCGATGAGCAGTTCTTC.